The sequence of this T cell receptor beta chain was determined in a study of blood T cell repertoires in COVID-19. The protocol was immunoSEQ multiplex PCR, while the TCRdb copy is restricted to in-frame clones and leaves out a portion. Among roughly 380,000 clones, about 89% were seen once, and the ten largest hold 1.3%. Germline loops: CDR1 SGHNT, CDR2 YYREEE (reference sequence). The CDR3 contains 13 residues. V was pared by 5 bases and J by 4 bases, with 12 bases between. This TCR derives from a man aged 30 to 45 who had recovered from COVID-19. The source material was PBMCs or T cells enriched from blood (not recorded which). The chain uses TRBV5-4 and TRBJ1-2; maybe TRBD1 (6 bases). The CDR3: CASSLRQAYGYTF. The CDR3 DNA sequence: TGTGCCAGCAGTCTTAGACAGGCCTATGGCTACACCTTC. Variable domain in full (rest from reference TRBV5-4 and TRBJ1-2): ETGVTQSPTHLIKTRGQQVTLRCSSQSGHNTVSWYQQALGQGPQFIFQYYREEENGRGNFPPRFSGLQFPNYSSELNVNALELDDSALYLCASSLRQAYGYTFGSGTRLTVV.